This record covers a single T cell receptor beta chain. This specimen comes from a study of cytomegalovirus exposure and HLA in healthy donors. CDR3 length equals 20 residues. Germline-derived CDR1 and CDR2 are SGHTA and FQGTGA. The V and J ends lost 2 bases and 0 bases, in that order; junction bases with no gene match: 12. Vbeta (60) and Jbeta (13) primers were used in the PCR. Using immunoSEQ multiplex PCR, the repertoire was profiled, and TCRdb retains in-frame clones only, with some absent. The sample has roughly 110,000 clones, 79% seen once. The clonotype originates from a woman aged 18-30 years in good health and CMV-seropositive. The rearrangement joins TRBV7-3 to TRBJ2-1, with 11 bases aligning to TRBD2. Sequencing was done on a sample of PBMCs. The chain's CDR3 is CASSLSSGGYFKSSYNEQFF. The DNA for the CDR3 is TGTGCCAGCAGCTTATCTAGCGGGGGGTACTTTAAGAGCTCCTACAATGAGCAGTTCTTC.